Below, one T cell receptor (beta chain) is given with its context. What it recognizes is unknown. This entry belongs to a study of regulatory T cells in long-lasting Graves disease. The germline V and J ends were trimmed by 3 bases and 0 bases, with 11 bases remaining between them. CDR1 and CDR2 (germline): KGHSH, LQKENI. CDR3 length: 16 residues. Study-level findings and limits: There were preferences for TRBV28, TRBJ1-2 and TRBJ2-5 in persistent disease.

Regarding time point: persistent/refractory GD, antithyroid drugs over 5 years with positive TRAb. The TCR library was made from RNA extracted from PBMCs. Both iRepertoire HTBI primers and Arm-PCR of CDR3 regions were used to build the TCR beta libraries. TCRdb called the multiplex PCR reads again in MiXCR, with one record for every CDR3 protein. This table has around 400,000 distinct CDR3 sequences, around a fifth appearing once. Sequencing used peripheral blood mononuclear cells (PBMCs), obtained when the disease was refractory, from a patient treated with antithyroid drugs. This TCR derives from a female donor with Graves disease. V is TRBV18 and J is TRBJ2-2; D is ambiguous. The CDR3 reads CASSPYGFANTGELFF. As DNA, the CDR3 is TGTGCCAGCTCACCTTACGGCTTCGCGAACACCGGGGAGCTGTTTTTT. The variable domain in full, completed from reference TRBV18 and TRBJ2-2, reads NAGVMQNPRHLVRRRGQEARLRCSPMKGHSHVYWYRQLPEEGLKFMVYLQKENIIDESGMPKERFSAEFPKEGPSILRIQQVVRGDSAAYFCASSPYGFANTGELFFGEGSRLTVL.